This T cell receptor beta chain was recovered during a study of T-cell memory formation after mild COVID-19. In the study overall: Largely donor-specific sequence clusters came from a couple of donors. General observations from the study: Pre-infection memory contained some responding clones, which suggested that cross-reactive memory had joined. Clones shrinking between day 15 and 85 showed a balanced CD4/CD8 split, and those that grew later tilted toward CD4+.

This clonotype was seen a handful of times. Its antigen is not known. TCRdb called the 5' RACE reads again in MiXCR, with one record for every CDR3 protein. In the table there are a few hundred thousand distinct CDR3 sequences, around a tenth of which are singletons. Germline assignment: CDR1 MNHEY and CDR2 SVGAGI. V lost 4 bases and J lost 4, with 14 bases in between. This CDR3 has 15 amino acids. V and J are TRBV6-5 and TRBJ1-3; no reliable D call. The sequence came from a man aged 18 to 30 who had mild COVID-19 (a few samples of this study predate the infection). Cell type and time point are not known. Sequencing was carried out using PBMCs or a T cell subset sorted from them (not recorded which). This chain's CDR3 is CASSSNPWPGNTIYF. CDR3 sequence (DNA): TGTGCCAGCAGTTCCAATCCGTGGCCGGGAAACACCATATATTTT.